Listed here are 10 T cell receptor beta chains from one sample, sequenced in a study of cytotoxic CD8 clonotypes in ibrutinib-treated CLL. The table came from immunoSEQ multiplex PCR; TCRdb's copy has only in-frame clones and leaves some out. The repertoire holds about 200,000 clones, with about four fifths as singletons. The source was PBMCs, collected after 12 months of ibrutinib treatment. Receptor source: a human donor with chronic lymphocytic leukemia.

This clone was observed a handful of times. CDR3 residues: CASSLAGGARDTQYF. As DNA, the CDR3 is TGTGCCAGCAGCCTAGCGGGGGGAGCACGAGATACGCAGTATTTT. J is TRBJ2-3 and V is TRBV5-4; 11 nucleotides align to TRBD2. Per germline, CDR1 SGHNT and CDR2 YYREEE (reference sequence). V lost 4 bases, J lost 5 bases, and 6 bases stayed unmatched. The length of the CDR3 is 15 residues. The full variable domain, its missing parts supplied by reference TRBV5-4 and TRBJ2-3, is ETGVTQSPTHLIKTRGQQVTLRCSSQSGHNTVSWYQQALGQGPQFIFQYYREEENGRGNFPPRFSGLQFPNYSSELNVNALELDDSALYLCASSLAGGARDTQYFGPGTRLTVL.

This clone was detected a few times. This chain uses TRBV14 with TRBJ2-1, with TRBD2 identical over 10 bases. Germline CDR1 SGHDN, CDR2 FVKESK. V lost 3 bases to trimming and J lost 5 bases; unmatched junction nucleotides: 4. CDR3 length: 15 residues. CDR3 nucleotides: TGTGCCAGCAGCCAGAGGCTAGCGGGGGACAATGAGCAGTTCTTC. Translating it yields CASSQRLAGDNEQFF. The variable domain in full, with the rest retrieved from reference TRBV14 and TRBJ2-1, is EAGVTQFPSHSVIEKGQTVTLRCDPISGHDNLYWYRRVMGKEIKFLLHFVKESKQDESGMPNNRFLAERTGGTYSTLKVQPAELEDSGVYFCASSQRLAGDNEQFFGPGTRLTVL.

This chain connects TRBV25-1 to TRBJ1-2; 11 positions match TRBD1. Germline V lookup: CDR1 MGHDK, CDR2 SYGVNS. With V trimmed by 1 base and J by 4 bases, 2 bases remained unmatched. This CDR3 contains 15 residues. Here the CDR3 DNA reads TGTGCCAGCAGTGAATGGGGGACAGGGGGCTATGGCTACACCTTC. Protein: CASSEWGTGGYGYTF.

The genes are TRBV4-1 and TRBJ2-2; 8 bases align to TRBD2. Per the germline V gene, CDR1 is MGHRA and CDR2 is YSYEKL. The CDR3 consists of 16 residues. The V and J ends lost 1 base and 4 bases, in that order; junction bases with no gene match: 5. CDR3 amino acids: CASSQGRGGRTGELFF. For the CDR3, the DNA is TGCGCCAGCAGCCAAGGTCGGGGGGGCCGCACCGGGGAGCTGTTTTTT.

The chain combines TRBV5-6 with TRBJ2-6; 7 bases are a match to TRBD1. Germline CDR1 reads SGHDT; CDR2 reads YYEEEE. V lost 0 bases, J lost 0 bases, and 9 bases stayed unmatched. This CDR3 is built from 19 residues. This chain's CDR3 is CASSLVTGTASSGANVLTF. CDR3 DNA: TGTGCCAGCAGCTTGGTCACCGGGACAGCCAGCTCTGGGGCCAACGTCCTGACTTTC.

In this sample, this clone turned up a few times. The chain combines TRBV7-8 with TRBJ1-5; D gene uncertain. The V end lost 4 bases, the J end lost 2 bases, and 12 bases lay between the germline ends. Germline lookup yields CDR1 SGHVS and CDR2 FQNEAQ. The CDR3 extends over 15 amino acids. CDR3 protein: CASSSTAGGNQPQHF. CDR3 bases: TGTGCCAGCAGCTCAACAGCGGGCGGCAATCAGCCCCAGCATTTT.

The chain links TRBV6-5 to TRBJ1-2, with 7 bases identical to TRBD1. Germline CDR1 is MNHEY and CDR2 is SVGAGI. The J segment lost 4 bases and the V segment lost 6 bases, leaving 11 bases of the junction unmatched. This CDR3 is 15 amino acids long. CDR3 DNA: TGTGCCAGCAGGGCGTCCGGGACAGTATTCTATGGCTACACCTTC. Its protein is CASRASGTVFYGYTF.

The rearrangement links TRBV9 to TRBJ2-7, with a weak D call TRBD2 (5 bases). The CDR3 is made up of 14 amino acids. V dropped 0 bases and J dropped 6 bases, with 13 bases sitting between them. Germline values: CDR1 SGDLS, CDR2 YYNGEE. The CDR3 DNA reads TGTGCCAGCAGCGTAGATCCTGAGAGCGGCGAGCAGTACTTC. Its translation is CASSVDPESGEQYF.

V usage is TRBV5-6 and J usage is TRBJ1-5, with D hard to call. V dropped 2 bases and J dropped 8 bases, with 14 bases sitting between them. Germline assignment: CDR1 SGHDT and CDR2 YYEEEE. CDR3 length: 14 amino acids. In DNA form, the CDR3 reads TGTGCCAGCAGCTTATCGGAGGGTAGGGAGCCCCAGCATTTT. Its protein product is CASSLSEGREPQHF.

The rearrangement uses TRBV6-5 and TRBJ2-7; 8 bases match TRBD1. Losses at the gene ends were 5 bases for V and 9 bases for J; bases not matched to a gene: 9. Germline V gene lookup returns CDR1 MNHEY and CDR2 SVGAGI. CDR3 size: 13 residues. This CDR3 is CASSSPTGDAQYF. For the CDR3, the DNA is TGTGCCAGCAGTAGCCCGACAGGGGACGCGCAGTACTTC.